Included here is one TCR beta chain sequence, with context. This clonotype was detected ten times or more. Its antigen is still unknown. Per-base quality was not reported, and no clone a single base away is much larger than it. These data are taken from a study of CD8 T cells in ankylosing spondylitis (dated by TCRdb to 2017 to 2019). About the full investigation: T cell receptor beta repertoires were profiled in healthy donors and ankylosing spondylitis patients so that disease-linked TCR variants could be found. Peripheral blood was sampled, and synovial fluid was also collected from ankylosing spondylitis patients. In total, the full study cohort was made up of 85 to 140 healthy donors and 25 to 30 ankylosing spondylitis patients. Results the study describes overall, beyond this receptor: In peripheral blood, the disease-linked clones were found at relatively low frequencies and had a CD8+ phenotype. The disease-linked clones were reported as significantly enriched in matched synovial fluid samples from ankylosing spondylitis patients. Some motif variants had previously been reported in the synovial fluid and blood of reactive arthritis patients, which suggests shared mechanisms of disease initiation. A TCR beta motif made up of several highly homologous amino acid variants appeared to be characteristic of blood from ankylosing spondylitis patients.

Sequencing instrument: Illumina HiSeq 2500. Quantitative 5'-RACE with molecular barcodes was used to prepare TCR beta libraries. Per the authors' processing: A new computational method, built on a probabilistic model of VDJ rearrangement, was used to identify disease-linked TCR variants. The public reads were reanalyzed by TCRdb: fastp trimming at Q25, MiXCR alignment, in-frame beta chains only. Each record represents a unique CDR3 protein, reported with the most common genes and DNA among its rows. The V and J calls and clone size are TCRdb's, not the authors'. The sample table records about 64,000 distinct CDR3 sequences; approximately 6% of these occur just once. The ten largest account for about 5% of the sample. V and J are truncated by 4 bases and 8 bases respectively, leaving an intervening sequence of 9 bases. CDR3 length: 11 amino acids, cysteine to phenylalanine. Only the CDR3 part of the read is kept: 33 bases, read in frame from the first base. From the germline V gene, CDR1 is SQVTM and CDR2 is ANQGSEA.

Synovial fluid samples were paired with blood samples taken from the same ankylosing spondylitis patients. This receptor was taken from a male donor with ankylosing spondylitis. This sequence uses TRBV29-1 and TRBJ2-1, with no D gene named confidently. The specimen was synovial fluid, either unsorted or a sorted T cell fraction (not recorded which). CDR3 sequence: CSVGSSHEQFF. The DNA reads TGCAGCGTTGGTTCAAGCCATGAGCAGTTCTTC.